The T cell receptor (beta chain) described here comes from a study of beta chain features in type 1 diabetes. Study-wide results and caveats: Sequencing used cDNA, and cells with high TCR expression could therefore be over-represented. Resolution of whether HLA type affects TCRB rearrangement was not achieved here. The naive, central memory and Treg TCRB repertoires showed an apparent similarity that was greater among patients than among healthy donors. Shortening that was moderate but significant affected the TCRB CDR3s of Type 1 diabetes patients in all four CD4+ subsets.

Every participating donor gave one draw, a heparinised blood sample averaging about 116 mL. This clone was observed a handful of times. Its cognate antigen is unknown. Per the germline V gene, CDR1 is SGHNT and CDR2 is YYREEE (reference sequence). The CDR3 is made up of 16 amino acids. Trimming cost V 2 bases and J 3 bases; bases outside gene matches: 6. Expressed TCRB transcripts were sequenced because the entire RNA isolate underwent reverse transcription. Clones were sequenced by immunoSEQ multiplex PCR, and TCRdb holds only the in-frame ones, with some missing. The sample consists of around 150,000 clones, over 9% of them appearing once.

Material for sequencing was central memory CD4+ T cells from blood. This TCR was sampled from a man younger than 45 with type 1 diabetes. The gene calls are TRBV5-4 and TRBJ2-3, with 10 bases lining up with TRBD2. This CDR3 reads CASSFSSGRGTDTQYF. The CDR3 coding sequence is TGTGCCAGCAGCTTTTCTAGCGGGAGAGGTACAGATACGCAGTATTTT.